One and the same sample provided the 18 T cell receptor beta chains below, sequenced in a study of blood T cell repertoires in COVID-19 (dated by TCRdb to 2020 to 2021). Receptor libraries were prepared by the immunoSEQ multiplex PCR assay. Held by TCRdb, this immuneACCESS table contains in-frame sequences only and omits some clones. Under half of the omission traces to an unresolved V gene where checked; the cause of the rest is unknown. This sample gives about 230,000 clones in total; approximately 83% of them show up just once. The ten largest clones take up around 6.8% of the sample. The sequenced sample consisted of peripheral blood. These receptor sequences come from a woman in her fifties or sixties with acute or convalescent COVID-19.

The chain has TRBV9 and TRBJ2-3; 8 bases are a match to TRBD1. This CDR3 comprises 15 residues. V lost 2 bases, J lost 2 bases, and 4 bases stayed unmatched. Germline V lookup: CDR1 SGDLS, CDR2 YYNGEE. The chain's CDR3 is CASSVRDRNTDTQYF. CDR3 DNA: TGTGCCAGCAGCGTGAGGGACAGGAACACAGATACGCAGTATTTT. The full variable domain, with the rest looked up from reference TRBV9 and TRBJ2-3, is DSGVTQTPKHLITATGQRVTLRCSPRSGDLSVYWYQQSLDQGLQFLIQYYNGEERAKGNILERFSAQQFPDLHSELNLSSLELGDSALYFCASSVRDRNTDTQYFGPGTRLTVL.

This chain connects TRBV24-1 to TRBJ2-5; 9 nucleotides match TRBD1. In germline, CDR1 is KGHDR, CDR2 SFDVKD. V shed 3 bases, J shed 2 bases, and the junction held 9 bases outside the gene matches. The CDR3 extends over 17 amino acids. CDR3: CATSDLWGQGSQETQYF. CDR3 in DNA: TGTGCCACCAGTGATCTGTGGGGACAGGGATCACAAGAGACCCAGTACTTC.

This clone is a singleton in its sample. This sequence joins TRBV4-1 and TRBJ1-2; 7 bases match TRBD1. The CDR3 contains 17 residues. Germline loops: CDR1 MGHRA, CDR2 YSYEKL. Trimming took 0 bases from V and 7 from J; bases not matched to a gene: 14. CDR3 amino acids: CASSQEAPVGAGGGYTF. The CDR3 coding sequence is TGCGCCAGCAGCCAAGAGGCCCCCGTGGGGGCAGGGGGTGGCTACACCTTC.

Here the CDR3 DNA reads TGTGCCAGCAGACCCGGGACAGGGGCCGCGGGAGGCTACACCTTC. It yields the protein CASRPGTGAAGGYTF. The chain couples TRBV3-1 (or the pseudogene TRBV3-2) to TRBJ1-2, with 10 bases fitting TRBD1. V trimming: 6 bases; J trimming: 8 bases; junction bases outside the gene matches: 12. Germline V gene data show CDR1 as LGHDT and CDR2 as YNNKEL (reference sequence). This CDR3 has 15 residues.

Concerning this clone itself: One base away lies a much larger clone, so this may be a sequencing read error. In the same sample, other DNA sequences code for this CDR3. The V call is TRBV5-1, the J call TRBJ1-1, with a tentative D call TRBD1 (5 bases). V was clipped by 2 bases and J by 1 base, with 6 bases between them. The CDR3 is 13 amino acids. Germline V gives CDR1 SGHRS, CDR2 YFSETQ. In nucleotides, the CDR3 is TGCGCCAGCAGCTTTCAGGGGAACACTGAAGCTTTCTTT. It specifies CASSFQGNTEAFF.

The chain employs TRBV5-1 and TRBJ1-5, with 11 bases aligning to TRBD1. The germline V gene encodes CDR1 SGHRS and CDR2 YFSETQ. The J segment lost 4 bases and the V segment lost 4 bases, leaving 4 bases of the junction unmatched. The length of the CDR3 is 15 residues. The CDR3 loop is CASSPGQGGNQPQHF. The CDR3 bases are TGCGCCAGCAGCCCGGGACAGGGGGGAAATCAGCCCCAGCATTTT.

The gene calls are TRBV30 and TRBJ1-5, with a possible D match to TRBD1 (6 bases). Deletions cut 2 bases from V and 7 bases from J, with 18 bases between. The CDR3 length is 15 residues. CDR1 and CDR2 (germline): GTSNPN, SVGIG (reference sequence). CDR3 sequence: CAWSLGGGRRQPQHF. CDR3 nucleotides: TGTGCCTGGAGTCTAGGGGGGGGGAGACGCCAGCCCCAGCATTTT.

CDR3 coding DNA: TGCGCCAGCAGCTTGGGGGCAACAACTAATGAAAAACTGTTTTTT. Its translation: CASSLGATTNEKLFF. The chain carries TRBV5-1 and TRBJ1-4; no reliable D call. Trimming cost V 0 bases and J 0 bases, with 6 bases left between them. The CDR3 runs to 15 residues. Germline CDR1 SGHRS, CDR2 YFSETQ.

The genes are TRBV10-3 and TRBJ1-1; possible D gene TRBD1, 5 bases. In germline, CDR1 is ENHRY, CDR2 SYGVKD. The CDR3 runs 13 residues. Between the trimmed V and J ends, which lost 8 bases and 4 bases, there was a span of 14 bases. The CDR3 sequence is CAIRAGGGTEAFF. DNA of the CDR3: TGTGCCATCCGGGCGGGCGGGGGCACTGAAGCTTTCTTT.

The rearrangement uses TRBV19 and TRBJ1-6; no definite D call. Trimming took off 7 bases at V and 0 bases at J, with 7 bases between the two ends. The CDR3 totals 14 residues. Germline loops: CDR1 LNHDA, CDR2 SQIVND (reference sequence). CDR3 DNA: TGTGCCAGTACGGGGAGCTCCTATAATTCACCCCTCCACTTT. Amino acid sequence: CASTGSSYNSPLHF.

The chain has TRBV5-4 and TRBJ2-1, with 8 bases lining up with TRBD1. Germline values: CDR1 SGHNT, CDR2 YYREEE (reference sequence). CDR3 length: 13 residues. The J segment lost 8 bases and the V segment lost 3 bases, leaving 4 bases of the junction unmatched. Written as DNA, the CDR3 is TGTGCCAGCAGCTCAGGGGGCGAGGATGAGCAGTTCTTC. This encodes CASSSGGEDEQFF.

The chain links TRBV3-1 (or the pseudogene TRBV3-2) to TRBJ2-3; D is unresolved. Trimming took 1 base from V and 6 from J, leaving 11 bases between them. The CDR3 spans 14 residues. The germline V gene has CDR1 LGHDT and CDR2 YNNKEL (reference sequence). CDR3 residues: CASSQGTNRDTQYF. The CDR3 DNA reads as TGTGCCAGCAGCCAAGGTACTAATCGCGATACGCAGTATTTT.

The V and J genes are TRBV5-5 and TRBJ1-3; D ambiguous. The CDR3 is 15 residues long. The V and J ends lost 4 bases and 0 bases respectively, with 11 bases between them. CDR1 SGHKS and CDR2 YYEKEE come from the germline V gene (reference sequence). The CDR3 is CASSVRSDSGNTIYF. For the CDR3, the DNA is TGTGCCAGCAGCGTAAGGAGCGACTCTGGAAACACCATATATTTT.

This clone was seen once. The rearrangement joins TRBV5-1 to TRBJ1-3; D gene unclear. In germline, CDR1 is SGHRS, CDR2 YFSETQ. The CDR3 extends over 15 amino acids. V lost 4 bases, J lost 0 bases, and 11 bases lay in between. The DNA of the CDR3 is TGCGCCAGCAGCCCCACGTCACACTCTGGAAACACCATATATTTT. Its protein is CASSPTSHSGNTIYF.

In regard to this clone: Other DNA sequences of this sample code for an identical CDR3. The chain carries TRBV5-1 and TRBJ2-7, with 10 bases that match TRBD2. This CDR3 is 15 amino acids long. The V gene's germline CDR1 is SGHRS and CDR2 YFSETQ. After removal of 0 bases from V and 4 bases from J, the junction contained 4 bases not matched to a gene. CDR3 sequence reads: CASSLGASGSYEQYF. The CDR3 DNA sequence: TGCGCCAGCAGCTTGGGAGCTAGCGGGAGTTACGAGCAGTACTTC.

V is TRBV3-1 (or the pseudogene TRBV3-2) and J is TRBJ2-7, with TRBD2 as a possible D gene (6 bases). The length of the CDR3 is 15 residues. V lost 4 bases and J 0 bases, leaving 13 bases between the germline ends. Germline V gives CDR1 LGHDT, CDR2 YNNKEL (reference sequence). CDR3 DNA: TGTGCCAGCAGCCCAAGCGGGTCTAGCTCCTACGAGCAGTACTTC. It codes for CASSPSGSSSYEQYF.

This clone was found once. The chain carries TRBV2 and TRBJ2-1; 10 nucleotides align to TRBD2. The junction had 21 bases not matched to a gene; V was cut back by 10 bases and J by 0 bases. CDR1 is SNHLY and CDR2 is FYNNEI in the germline V gene. The CDR3 is 20 residues long. The CDR3 DNA follows: TGTGCCACCTCGGTTGGGAGACTAGCGGGCCCGGAGGGCTCCTACAATGAGCAGTTCTTC. It translates to CATSVGRLAGPEGSYNEQFF.

This chain links TRBV3-1 (or the pseudogene TRBV3-2) with TRBJ1-2, with TRBD1 identical over 10 bases. The CDR3 extends over 15 amino acids. V dropped 1 base and J dropped 7; count of bases not matched to a gene: 6. Looked up from germline, CDR1 is LGHDT and CDR2 is YNNKEL (reference sequence). The CDR3 is CASSQGPGQGGGYTF. DNA for the CDR3: TGTGCCAGCAGCCAAGGGCCCGGACAGGGGGGTGGCTACACCTTC.